The T cell receptor (beta chain) described here comes from a study of T cell responses to AZD1222 COVID-19 vaccine. Measured with immunoSEQ multiplex PCR; TCRdb has only the in-frame clones, and not every one. The top ten clones hold around 1.3% of a sample with about 160,000 clones, around 94% of them seen once. The sequence was collected from an adult in good health. The source was peripheral blood, collected on day 0 of AZD1222 vaccination.

CDR3 region: CASSSPQGAQGNTIYF. The CDR3 DNA reads as TGTGCCAGCAGCTCCCCTCAGGGGGCGCAAGGAAACACCATATATTTT. The chain employs TRBV5-4 and TRBJ1-3; 8 bases fit TRBD1. The junction had 9 bases not matched to a gene; V was cut back by 3 bases and J by 4 bases. There are 16 residues in the CDR3. From germline, CDR1 is SGHNT and CDR2 YYREEE (reference sequence).